Listed below are T cell receptor beta chains from one sample, sequenced in a study of blood T cell repertoires in COVID-19. Using immunoSEQ multiplex PCR, the repertoire was profiled, and TCRdb retains in-frame clones only, with some absent. The data contain under 300,000 clones, 75% to 90% of them singletons. The sample comprised PBMCs or T cells enriched from blood (not recorded which). The origin of the receptors is a woman aged 40-49 years with acute COVID-19. Both conserved end residues are part of each CDR3. D genes are given only for firm matches. Not all rows give a size; the values are once, few, many and, for expanded clones, a class.

>14|TRBJ2-3|TRBV5-1|.|.
CASSLGQAGDTQYF
TGCGCCAGCAGCTTAGGCCAGGCCGGAGATACGCAGTATTTT
>14|TRBJ2-5|TRBV9|.|.
CASSVGVARETQYF
TGTGCCAGCAGCGTAGGGGTAGCGCGGGAGACCCAGTACTTC
>16|TRBJ2-1|TRBV5-1|once|TRBD1
CASSLGGTGALNEQFF
TGCGCCAGCAGCTTGGGCGGGACAGGGGCCCTTAATGAGCAGTTCTTC
>15|TRBJ2-3|TRBV6-5|once|.
CASSKVRGSTDTQYF
TGTGCCAGCAGTAAGGTCAGGGGAAGCACAGATACGCAGTATTTT
>13|TRBJ2-3|TRBV29-1|few|.
CSVGQGGTDTQYF
TGCAGCGTTGGGCAGGGAGGAACAGATACGCAGTATTTT
>16|TRBJ2-3|TRBV4-1|.|TRBD2
CASAGGVSGKADTQYF
TGCGCCAGCGCCGGCGGTGTTAGCGGGAAAGCAGATACGCAGTATTTT
>16|TRBJ1-4|TRBV5-6|.|TRBD1
CASSLGQGLTNEKLFF
TGTGCCAGCAGCTTGGGACAGGGATTAACTAATGAAAAACTGTTTTTT
>14|TRBJ1-3|TRBV27|once|.
CASSPGTLGNTIYF
TGTGCCAGCAGTCCCGGGACACTTGGAAACACCATATATTTT
>15|TRBJ1-2|TRBV9|.|TRBD1
CASSATGTAHYGYTF
TGTGCCAGCAGCGCCACCGGGACAGCCCACTATGGCTACACCTTC
>15|TRBJ2-5|TRBV2|.|TRBD2
CASRTGLAVQETQYF
TGTGCCAGCAGAACGGGACTAGCGGTTCAAGAGACCCAGTACTTC
>15|TRBJ2-3|TRBV18|.|TRBD1
CASSLGQGLTDTQYF
TGTGCCAGCTCACTTGGACAGGGACTTACAGATACGCAGTATTTT
>16|TRBJ2-1|TRBV11-1|.|TRBD2
CASSLTGTSAYNEQFF
TGTGCCAGCAGCTTAACCGGGACTAGCGCCTACAATGAGCAGTTCTTC
>16|TRBJ2-7|TRBV7-2|.|TRBD2
CASSSRTSGSVWEQYF
TGTGCCAGCAGCTCTAGGACTAGCGGGTCGGTGTGGGAGCAGTACTTC
>15|TRBJ2-5|TRBV4-1|.|.
CASSQAIRVGETQYF
TGCGCCAGCAGCCAAGCGATACGGGTCGGGGAGACCCAGTACTTC
>15|TRBJ2-1|TRBV19|once|TRBD2
CASSIRLAGDNEQFF
TGTGCCAGTAGTATTCGGCTAGCGGGGGACAATGAGCAGTTCTTC
>16|TRBJ2-5|TRBV27|.|TRBD1
CASSSFIGTAGETQYF
TGTGCCAGCAGTTCATTTATTGGGACAGCTGGAGAGACCCAGTACTTC
>14|TRBJ1-6|TRBV11-3|.|.
CASSHTQPGSPLHF
TGTGCCAGCAGCCACACTCAACCGGGGTCACCCCTCCACTTT
>17|TRBJ1-2|TRBV5-4|.|TRBD1
CASSLGAGQGTHYGYTF
TGTGCCAGCAGCTTGGGTGCGGGACAGGGTACCCACTATGGCTACACCTTC
>14|TRBJ2-7|TRBV5-6|.|.
CASSSVLDGYEQYF
TGTGCCAGCAGCTCCGTCTTAGATGGCTACGAGCAGTACTTC
>15|TRBJ2-2|TRBV19|.|TRBD2
CASTTGTRNTGELFF
TGTGCCAGTACAACCGGGACTAGAAACACCGGGGAGCTGTTTTTT
>18|TRBJ2-6|TRBV7-2|.|.
CASSLITSRPSGANVLTF
TGTGCCAGCAGCTTAATAACTAGCAGACCCTCTGGGGCCAACGTCCTGACTTTC
>13|TRBJ2-7|TRBV12-3/TRBV12-4|.|.
CASSKDLSYEQYF
TGTGCCAGCAGTAAGGACTTATCCTACGAGCAGTACTTC
>13|TRBJ2-1|TRBV5-6|.|.
CASSLITYNEQFF
TGTGCCAGCAGCTTAATCACCTACAATGAGCAGTTCTTC
>13|TRBJ1-5|TRBV10-3|.|.
CAITGGVDQPQHF
TGTGCCATCACGGGGGGCGTGGATCAGCCCCAGCATTTT
>13|TRBJ2-4|TRBV11-1|.|TRBD1
CASSLGQGDIQYF
TGTGCCAGCAGCTTAGGACAGGGAGACATTCAGTACTTC
>14|TRBJ1-4|TRBV6-5|.|TRBD1
CASSSGTGTEKLFF
TGTGCCAGCAGTAGCGGGACAGGGACTGAAAAACTGTTTTTT
>14|TRBJ2-1|TRBV2|.|TRBD1
CASSEAQGANEQFF
TGTGCCAGCAGTGAAGCCCAGGGGGCCAATGAGCAGTTCTTC
>13|TRBJ1-1|TRBV5-6|.|.
CASSWGGGAEAFF
TGTGCCAGCAGCTGGGGCGGGGGTGCTGAAGCTTTCTTT
>14|TRBJ2-7|TRBV5-6|once|.
CASSLAMGSNEQYF
TGTGCCAGCAGCTTGGCCATGGGGAGTAACGAGCAGTACTTC
>10|TRBJ2-1|TRBV20-1|.|.
CSAGASEQFF
TGCAGTGCGGGAGCGAGTGAGCAGTTCTTC
>14|TRBJ1-5|TRBV30|.|.
CAWGPGPSNQPQHF
TGTGCCTGGGGGCCAGGGCCAAGCAATCAGCCCCAGCATTTT
>13|TRBJ2-1|TRBV5-1|.|.
CASSTAEMDEQFF
TGCGCCAGCAGCACTGCTGAGATGGATGAGCAGTTCTTC
>13|TRBJ1-2|TRBV19|few|TRBD1
CASIDRGSYGYTF
TGTGCCAGTATTGACAGGGGGTCCTATGGCTACACCTTC
>16|TRBJ2-5|TRBV3-1/TRBV3-2|.|.
CASSQEYREIKETQYF
TGTGCCAGCAGCCAAGAATACCGGGAAATCAAAGAGACCCAGTACTTC
>17|TRBJ1-3|TRBV11-2|.|.
CASSLSGLHSSGNTIYF
TGTGCCAGCAGCCTGTCGGGACTCCACAGCTCTGGAAACACCATATATTTT
>14|TRBJ2-3|TRBV10-2|once|.
CASSERAGTDTQYF
TGCGCCAGCAGTGAGCGGGCGGGAACCGATACGCAGTATTTT
>13|TRBJ2-5|TRBV9|.|.
CASSADILGTQYF
TGTGCCAGCAGCGCGGACATCCTTGGGACCCAGTACTTC
>13|TRBJ1-2|TRBV19|.|TRBD1
CASSPDRRDRQNF
TGTGCCAGTAGCCCCGATCGAAGGGACAGGCAAAACTTC
>16|TRBJ2-2|TRBV9|.|.
CASSVGGRANTGELFF
TGTGCCAGCAGCGTAGGGGGCAGGGCGAACACCGGGGAGCTGTTTTTT
>16|TRBJ1-4|TRBV5-1|.|TRBD1
CASSLGQGDAGEKLFF
TGCGCCAGCAGCTTGGGACAGGGGGATGCAGGTGAAAAACTGTTTTTT
>18|TRBJ2-1|TRBV9|.|TRBD1
CASSGPGQGISRYNEQFF
TGTGCCAGCAGTGGCCCGGGACAGGGGATTTCCCGCTACAATGAGCAGTTCTTC
>16|TRBJ2-2|TRBV24-1|.|TRBD1
CATSDPGTGNTGELFF
TGTGCCACCAGTGATCCCGGGACAGGGAACACCGGGGAGCTGTTTTTT
>15|TRBJ1-1|TRBV19|.|TRBD1
CASSIPGGLWTEAFF
TGTGCCAGTAGTATACCAGGGGGCCTTTGGACTGAAGCTTTCTTT
>14|TRBJ2-1|TRBV2|.|TRBD1
CASSEATGDNEQFF
TGTGCCAGCAGTGAAGCTACAGGGGACAATGAGCAGTTCTTC